The next 2 T cell receptor beta chains were all read from a single sample in a study of T cells in narcolepsy. Assay used: immunoSEQ multiplex PCR; TCRdb lists only in-frame clones, some missing. The sample has under 35,000 clones, roughly 90% seen once. Sequences were obtained from CD45RA- memory CD4+ T cells from PBMCs. The receptor set was obtained from a human donor with narcolepsy.

The V and J genes are TRBV2 and TRBJ2-3; perhaps TRBD2 as D (6 bases). The CDR3 has 14 residues. The V gene lost 6 bases and the J gene lost 1 base, with 11 bases spanning the gap. CDR1 is SNHLY, CDR2 FYNNEI, per germline. In DNA, the CDR3 is TGTGCCAGCAGCGAGACTAGGGGCACAGATACGCAGTATTTT. It yields the protein CASSETRGTDTQYF. The entire variable domain, with the rest obtained from reference TRBV2 and TRBJ2-3, is as follows: EPEVTQTPSHQVTQMGQEVILRCVPISNHLYFYWYRQILGQKVEFLVSFYNNEISEKSEIFDDQFSVERPDGSNFTLKIRSTKLEDSAMYFCASSETRGTDTQYFGPGTRLTVL.

CDR3 region: CAIGPSNQPQHF. The CDR3 coding sequence is TGTGCCATAGGGCCCTCTAATCAGCCCCAGCATTTT. The J gene is TRBJ1-5, the V gene TRBV10-3; D unresolved. From germline, CDR1 is ENHRY and CDR2 SYGVKD. The CDR3 covers 12 residues. The V end lost 9 bases, the J end lost 4 bases, and 10 bases lay between the germline ends.